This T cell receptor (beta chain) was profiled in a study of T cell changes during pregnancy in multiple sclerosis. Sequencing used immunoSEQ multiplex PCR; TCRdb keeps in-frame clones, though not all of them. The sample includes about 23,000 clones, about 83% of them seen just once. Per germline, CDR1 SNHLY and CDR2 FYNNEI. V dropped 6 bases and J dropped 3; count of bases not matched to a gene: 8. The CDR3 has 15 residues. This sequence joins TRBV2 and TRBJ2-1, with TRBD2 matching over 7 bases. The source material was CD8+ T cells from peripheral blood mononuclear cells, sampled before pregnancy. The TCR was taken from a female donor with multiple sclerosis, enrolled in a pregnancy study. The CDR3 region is CASRPTSDLYNEQFF. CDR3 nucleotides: TGTGCCAGCAGACCCACTAGCGACCTCTACAATGAGCAGTTCTTC.